The 22 T cell receptor beta chains reported below all come from one sample, sequenced in a study of cytomegalovirus exposure and HLA in healthy donors. PCR employed 60 Vbeta and 13 Jbeta primers. Clones were read by immunoSEQ multiplex PCR, and TCRdb kept only the in-frame ones, dropping some. The table lists fewer than 95,000 clones, around 80% of them singletons. Sequenced input: PBMCs. The receptors derive from a man between 18 and 35 years old in good health and CMV-seronegative.

The chain has TRBV4-1 and TRBJ1-4, with D unclear. This CDR3 spans 15 amino acids. CDR1 is MGHRA, CDR2 YSYEKL, per germline. Trimming removed 1 base from V and 11 bases from J, with 17 bases in between. CDR3 amino acids: CASSQVGERSPKLFF. The CDR3 coding sequence is TGCGCCAGCAGCCAAGTTGGTGAAAGGAGCCCTAAACTGTTTTTT.

Only one count was recorded for this clone. The chain has TRBV30 and TRBJ2-2, with 7 positions matching TRBD1. Trimming took 5 bases from V and 3 from J; bases not matched to a gene: 12. The length of the CDR3 is 16 residues. Germline CDR1 and CDR2: GTSNPN and SVGIG (reference sequence). CDR3 region: CAWLIRQGRDTGELFF. CDR3 in DNA: TGTGCCTGGTTGATTCGACAGGGAAGGGACACCGGGGAGCTGTTTTTT. The full variable domain, with the rest looked up from reference TRBV30 and TRBJ2-2, is SQTIHQWPATLVQPVGSPLSLECTVEGTSNPNLYWYRQAAGRGLQLLFYSVGIGQISSEVPQNLSASRPQDRQFILSSKKLLLSDSGFYLCAWLIRQGRDTGELFFGEGSRLTVL.

This sequence joins TRBV2 and TRBJ2-3; 8 bases match TRBD1. V lost 5 bases to trimming and J lost 9 bases; unmatched junction nucleotides: 7. Per the germline V gene, CDR1 is SNHLY and CDR2 is FYNNEI. The CDR3 is 13 residues long. In DNA, the CDR3 is TGTGCCAGCAGTCCCGGGACAGGATCGACGCAGTATTTT. Its translation: CASSPGTGSTQYF.

V gene TRBV19 combines with J gene TRBJ2-2; D may be TRBD1 (5 bases). The CDR3 extends over 14 amino acids. V gave up 3 bases and J gave up 4 bases, with 9 bases separating them. Germline CDR1 LNHDA, CDR2 SQIVND (reference sequence). In nucleotides, the CDR3 is TGTGCCAGTAGTATCCGACAGTCCACCGGGGAGCTGTTTTTT. This encodes CASSIRQSTGELFF.

This clone was detected a few times. The chain combines TRBV4-2 with TRBJ1-1; D uncertain. This CDR3 has 13 amino acids. CDR1 is LGHNA, CDR2 YNFKEQ, per germline. Trimming removed 0 bases at V and 7 bases at J, with 9 bases between. This chain's CDR3 is CASSQDTLFEAFF. CDR3 in DNA: TGTGCCAGCAGCCAAGATACCCTATTTGAAGCTTTCTTT.

The chain has TRBV30 and TRBJ1-1; D possibly corresponds to TRBD1 (5 bases). With 3 bases removed from V and 1 base from J, the gap between germline ends came to 15 bases. The CDR3 loop spans 15 amino acids. Germline assignment: CDR1 GTSNPN and CDR2 SVGIG (reference sequence). The DNA for the CDR3 is TGTGCCTGGAGCAGATCGACGGGGGGGAACACTGAAGCTTTCTTT. Residues: CAWSRSTGGNTEAFF.

CDR3 nucleotides: TGTGCCAGCAGTAGACAGCCCTCCTCGGACGAGCAGTACTTC. Translation gives CASSRQPSSDEQYF. This rearrangement joins TRBV5-5 to TRBJ2-5; TRBD1 might be the D (5 bases). The J call may be in error: the DNA end matches TRBJ2-7 better. This CDR3 region has 14 residues. Looked up from germline, CDR1 is SGHKS and CDR2 is YYEKEE (reference sequence).

The genes are TRBV6-5 and TRBJ1-1, with 7 bases aligning to TRBD1. This CDR3 comprises 15 residues. V lost 2 bases to trimming and J lost 3 bases; unmatched junction nucleotides: 6. CDR1 and CDR2 (germline): MNHEY, SVGAGI. The CDR3 sequence: CASSYLGGRDTEAFF. The CDR3 DNA reads as TGTGCCAGCAGTTACCTAGGGGGCAGGGACACTGAAGCTTTCTTT.

This chain uses TRBV30 with TRBJ2-1; 12 bases agree with TRBD2. Germline lookup yields CDR1 GTSNPN and CDR2 SVGIG (reference sequence). CDR3 length equals 16 residues. V was clipped by 1 base and J by 3 bases; unmatched bases: 4. CDR3 DNA: TGTGCCTGGAGTGCCGTGACTAGCGGGGGCTACAATGAGCAGTTCTTC. Translated: CAWSAVTSGGYNEQFF.

The rearrangement uses TRBV30 and TRBJ1-1, with 7 nucleotides matching TRBD1. The CDR3 is made up of 16 amino acids. The germline CDR1 and CDR2 sequences are GTSNPN and SVGIG (reference sequence). V lost 2 bases to trimming and J lost 1 base; unmatched junction nucleotides: 10. The CDR3 loop reads CAWSSPWGQKNTEAFF. The CDR3 DNA is TGTGCCTGGAGTTCTCCGTGGGGACAGAAGAACACTGAAGCTTTCTTT. Using reference TRBV30 and TRBJ1-1 for the parts outside the CDR3, the full variable domain is SQTIHQWPATLVQPVGSPLSLECTVEGTSNPNLYWYRQAAGRGLQLLFYSVGIGQISSEVPQNLSASRPQDRQFILSSKKLLLSDSGFYLCAWSSPWGQKNTEAFFGQGTRLTVV.

Regarding this clone: This sample includes further DNA sequences coding for the same CDR3. The V call is TRBV5-4, the J call TRBJ1-1, with D possibly being TRBD1 (5 bases). The germline V gene encodes CDR1 SGHNT and CDR2 YYREEE (reference sequence). The CDR3 contains 15 residues. The ends were cut back, 5 bases at V and 10 bases at J, with 24 bases in the middle. For the CDR3, the DNA is TGTGCCAGCAGGGCCCCCGGGACTCCTAGAGATGGAGCTTTCTTT. Amino acids: CASRAPGTPRDGAFF.

The CDR3 here is CASSAHRLAGVSGELFF. In DNA, the CDR3 is TGTGCCAGCAGTGCCCATCGACTAGCGGGGGTTTCCGGGGAGCTGTTTTTT. The chain carries TRBV6-1 and TRBJ2-2; 12 positions match TRBD2. V shed 4 bases and J 6 bases; nucleotides not matched to a gene: 9. The CDR3 length is 17 residues. Germline CDR1 reads MNHNS; CDR2 reads SASEGT.

The chain uses TRBV27 and TRBJ2-5; 7 bases are shared with TRBD1. Germline CDR1 MNHEY, CDR2 SMNVEV (reference sequence). V lost 6 bases and J lost 5; bases outside the gene matches: 12. The CDR3 loop spans 15 amino acids. CDR3 loop: CASSQGQVQWETQYF. CDR3 nucleotides: TGTGCCAGCAGCCAAGGACAGGTTCAGTGGGAGACCCAGTACTTC.

This clone was recorded a few times. This chain connects TRBV4-2 to TRBJ2-7, with TRBD2 matching over 10 bases. Germline CDR1 is LGHNA and CDR2 is YNFKEQ. The CDR3 covers 17 residues. Germline trimming cut 0 bases from V and 7 bases from J; bases unmatched to any gene: 12. The CDR3 DNA is TGTGCCAGCAGCCAAGACGCTGGAAGCGGGGGGGCAGGGGAGCAGTACTTC. As protein: CASSQDAGSGGAGEQYF.

This clone was seen only once. The chain joins TRBV7-9 to TRBJ2-4, with a tentative D call TRBD1 (6 bases). Germline values: CDR1 SEHNR, CDR2 FQNEAQ (reference sequence). V lost 1 base and J lost 0, with 10 bases in between. The CDR3 runs 16 residues. In nucleotides, the CDR3 is TGTGCCAGCAGCTTAGGGTCAGGGGTAGCCAAAAACATTCAGTACTTC. This encodes CASSLGSGVAKNIQYF.

This clone was detected a few times. The chain is built from TRBV5-6 and TRBJ1-6; no clear D gene. In germline, CDR1 is SGHDT, CDR2 YYEEEE. V was clipped by 0 bases and J by 9 bases, with 4 bases between them. This CDR3 is 12 amino acids long. CDR3 bases: TGTGCCAGCAGCTTGGGGAGTTCACCCCTCCACTTT. It codes for CASSLGSSPLHF.

CDR3 sequence (DNA): TGCAGCGCCGTTTGGAGCGACACTGAAGCTTTCTTT. This codes for CSAVWSDTEAFF. The V gene is TRBV29-1, the J gene TRBJ1-1; D gene ambiguous. Germline-derived CDR1 and CDR2 are SQVTM and ANQGSEA. V was pared by 7 bases and J by 3 bases, with 12 bases between. There are 12 residues in the CDR3. Full variable domain (remainder filled in from reference TRBV29-1 and TRBJ1-1): SAVISQKPSRDICQRGTSLTIQCQVDSQVTMMFWYRQQPGQSLTLIATANQGSEATYESGFVIDKFPISRPNLTFSTLTVSNMSPEDSSIYLCSAVWSDTEAFFGQGTRLTVV.

V usage is TRBV27 and J usage is TRBJ1-6; D is undetermined. V was shortened by 5 bases and J by 0 bases, with 14 bases between the two germline ends. Germline-derived CDR1 and CDR2 are MNHEY and SMNVEV (reference sequence). The CDR3 contains 17 residues. The CDR3 nucleotides are TGTGCCAGCAGTCCTACCCCCTCAAGCTCCTATAATTCACCCCTCCACTTT. Amino acid sequence: CASSPTPSSSYNSPLHF.

The genes are TRBV6-1 and TRBJ2-1, with D unclear. The CDR3 sequence is 15 residues long. CDR1 and CDR2 from the germline V gene are MNHNS and SASEGT. V gave up 3 bases and J gave up 2 bases, with 11 bases separating them. The CDR3 coding sequence is TGTGCCAGCAGTGAGCTAGACCGACCCTACAATGAGCAGTTCTTC. Protein sequence: CASSELDRPYNEQFF.

This clone was detected only once. J is TRBJ2-1 and V is TRBV7-9; 15 bases match TRBD2. V gave up 4 bases and J gave up 2 bases; unmatched junction bases: 6. The CDR3 sequence is 18 residues long. CDR1 is SEHNR and CDR2 is FQNEAQ in the germline V gene (reference sequence). This chain's CDR3 is CASSSLWTSGGAYNEQFF. The CDR3 nucleotides read TGTGCCAGCAGCTCCCTCTGGACTAGCGGGGGGGCCTACAATGAGCAGTTCTTC.

V is TRBV27 and J is TRBJ2-5; D might be TRBD2 (7 bases). The CDR3 runs 14 residues. V was clipped by 8 bases and J by 5 bases, with 18 bases between them. From germline, CDR1 is MNHEY and CDR2 SMNVEV (reference sequence). The CDR3 DNA is TGTGCCAGCGGGCCGGGGGGCCCAGGGGAGACCCAGTACTTC. Translation gives CASGPGGPGETQYF.

The chain joins TRBV11-3 to TRBJ2-1; TRBD1 aligns across 9 bases. V lost 4 bases and J lost 5; bases outside the gene matches: 9. This CDR3 region has 16 residues. Germline V gives CDR1 SGHNT, CDR2 YENEEA. CDR3 protein: CASSSEQGAQDNEQFF. The CDR3 region has the DNA TGTGCCAGCAGCTCCGAACAGGGGGCTCAGGACAATGAGCAGTTCTTC.